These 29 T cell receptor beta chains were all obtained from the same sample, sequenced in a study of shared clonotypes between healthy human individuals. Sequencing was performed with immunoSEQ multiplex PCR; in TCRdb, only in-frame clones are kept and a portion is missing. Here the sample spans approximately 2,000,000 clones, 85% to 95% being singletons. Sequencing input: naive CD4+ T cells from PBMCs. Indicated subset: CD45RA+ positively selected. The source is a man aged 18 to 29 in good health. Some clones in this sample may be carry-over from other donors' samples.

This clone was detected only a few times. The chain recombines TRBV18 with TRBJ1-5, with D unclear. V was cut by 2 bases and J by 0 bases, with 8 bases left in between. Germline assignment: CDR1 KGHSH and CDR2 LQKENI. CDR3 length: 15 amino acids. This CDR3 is CASSPLQSSNQPQHF. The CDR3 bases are TGTGCCAGCTCACCATTACAGAGTAGCAATCAGCCCCAGCATTTT.

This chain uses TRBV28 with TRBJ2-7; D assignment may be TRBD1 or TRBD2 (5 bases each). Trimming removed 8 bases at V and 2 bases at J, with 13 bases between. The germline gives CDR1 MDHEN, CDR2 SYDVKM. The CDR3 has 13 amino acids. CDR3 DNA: TGTGCCAGCCTGGGACGGGTCACCTACGAGCAGTACTTC. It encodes CASLGRVTYEQYF.

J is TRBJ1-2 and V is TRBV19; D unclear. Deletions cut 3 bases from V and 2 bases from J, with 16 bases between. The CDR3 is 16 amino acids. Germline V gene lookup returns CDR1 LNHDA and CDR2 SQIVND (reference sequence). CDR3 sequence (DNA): TGTGCCAGTAGTATCGGCGGGCGGAAATCAAACTATGGCTACACCTTC. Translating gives CASSIGGRKSNYGYTF.

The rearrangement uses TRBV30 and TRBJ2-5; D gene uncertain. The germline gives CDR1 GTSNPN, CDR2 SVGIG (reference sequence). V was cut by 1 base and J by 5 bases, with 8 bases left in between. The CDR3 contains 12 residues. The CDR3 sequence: CAWSGRAETQYF. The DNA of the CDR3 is TGTGCCTGGAGTGGCCGGGCCGAGACCCAGTACTTC.

CDR3 region: CASSIALGSLIYEQYF. DNA of the CDR3: TGTGCCAGTAGTATAGCCCTAGGGAGCCTCATCTACGAGCAGTACTTC. The chain combines TRBV19 with TRBJ2-7, with D possibly matching TRBD2 (5 bases). Deletions cut 1 base from V and 3 bases from J, with 16 bases between. Germline CDR1 reads LNHDA; CDR2 reads SQIVND (reference sequence). The CDR3 sequence is 16 residues long.

This CDR3 is CASSHPGLANNEQFF. DNA of the CDR3: TGCGCCAGCAGCCACCCGGGACTTGCGAACAATGAGCAGTTCTTC. This chain connects TRBV5-1 to TRBJ2-1; the D gene is possibly TRBD2 (6 bases). CDR3 size: 15 residues. Germline CDR1 and CDR2: SGHRS and YFSETQ. Deletions cut 4 bases from V and 5 bases from J, with 16 bases between. The whole variable domain, remainder taken from reference TRBV5-1 and TRBJ2-1, is KAGVTQTPRYLIKTRGQQVTLSCSPISGHRSVSWYQQTPGQGLQFLFEYFSETQRNKGNFPGRFSGRQFSNSRSEMNVSTLELGDSALYLCASSHPGLANNEQFFGPGTRLTVL.

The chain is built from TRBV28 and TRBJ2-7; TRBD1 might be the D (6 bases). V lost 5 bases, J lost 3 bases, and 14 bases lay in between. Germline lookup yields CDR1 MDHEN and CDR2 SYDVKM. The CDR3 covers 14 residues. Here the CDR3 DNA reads TGTGCCAGCAGTCAACGGACAGCCAACTACGAGCAGTACTTC. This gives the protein CASSQRTANYEQYF.

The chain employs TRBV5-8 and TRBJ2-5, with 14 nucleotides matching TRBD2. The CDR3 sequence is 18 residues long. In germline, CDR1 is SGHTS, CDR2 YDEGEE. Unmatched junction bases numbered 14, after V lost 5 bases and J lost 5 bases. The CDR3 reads CASRSGTSGSGLGETQYF. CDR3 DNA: TGTGCCAGCAGGTCCGGGACTAGCGGGAGTGGATTGGGGGAGACCCAGTACTTC. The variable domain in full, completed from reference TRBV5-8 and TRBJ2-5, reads EAGVTQSPTHLIKTRGQQATLRCSPISGHTSVYWYQQALGLGLQFLLWYDEGEERNRGNFPPRFSGRQFPNYSSELNVNALELEDSALYLCASRSGTSGSGLGETQYFGPGTRLLVL.

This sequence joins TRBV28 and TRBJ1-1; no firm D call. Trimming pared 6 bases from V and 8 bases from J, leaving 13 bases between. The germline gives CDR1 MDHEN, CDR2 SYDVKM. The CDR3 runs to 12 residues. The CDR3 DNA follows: TGTGCCAGCAGCAGTCCCTATGGGGAAGCTTTCTTT. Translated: CASSSPYGEAFF.

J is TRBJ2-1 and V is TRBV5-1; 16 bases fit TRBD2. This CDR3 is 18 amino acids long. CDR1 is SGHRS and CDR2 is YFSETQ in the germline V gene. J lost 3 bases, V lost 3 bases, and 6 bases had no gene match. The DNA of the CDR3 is TGCGCCAGCAGCTGGGGACTAGCGGGAGGGCCTCTCTACAATGAGCAGTTCTTC. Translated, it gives CASSWGLAGGPLYNEQFF.

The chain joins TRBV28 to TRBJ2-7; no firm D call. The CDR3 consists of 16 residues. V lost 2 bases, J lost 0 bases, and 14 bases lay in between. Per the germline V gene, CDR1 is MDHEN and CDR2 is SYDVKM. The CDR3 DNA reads TGTGCCAGCAGTTTACTCACAGCGCCGCACTCCTACGAGCAGTACTTC. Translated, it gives CASSLLTAPHSYEQYF. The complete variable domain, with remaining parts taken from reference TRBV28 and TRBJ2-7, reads DVKVTQSSRYLVKRTGEKVFLECVQDMDHENMFWYRQDPGLGLRLIYFSYDVKMKEKGDIPEGYSVSREKKERFSLILESASTNQTSMYLCASSLLTAPHSYEQYFGPGTRLTVT.

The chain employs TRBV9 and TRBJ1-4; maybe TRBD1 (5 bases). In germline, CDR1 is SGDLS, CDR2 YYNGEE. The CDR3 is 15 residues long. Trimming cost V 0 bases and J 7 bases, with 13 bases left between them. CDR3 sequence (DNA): TGTGCCAGCAGCGTAGTTGGGCAGGGAGGTGAAAAACTGTTTTTT. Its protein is CASSVVGQGGEKLFF.

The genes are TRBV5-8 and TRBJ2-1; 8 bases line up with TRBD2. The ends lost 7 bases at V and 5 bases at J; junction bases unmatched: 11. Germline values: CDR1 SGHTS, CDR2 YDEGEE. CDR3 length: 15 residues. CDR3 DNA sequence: TGTGCCAGCGGAACCCGGGGACTAGGCAACAATGAGCAGTTCTTC. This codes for CASGTRGLGNNEQFF.

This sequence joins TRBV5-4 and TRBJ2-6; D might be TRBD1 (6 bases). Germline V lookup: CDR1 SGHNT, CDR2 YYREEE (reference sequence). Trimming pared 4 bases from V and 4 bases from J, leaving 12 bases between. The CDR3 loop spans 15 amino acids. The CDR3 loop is CASSLQGGGANVLTF. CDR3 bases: TGTGCCAGCAGCCTACAGGGCGGCGGGGCCAACGTCCTGACTTTC.

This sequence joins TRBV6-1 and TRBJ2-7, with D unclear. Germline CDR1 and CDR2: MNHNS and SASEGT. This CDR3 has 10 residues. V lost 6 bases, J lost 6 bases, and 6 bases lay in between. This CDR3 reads CASRAVEQYF. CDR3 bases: TGTGCCAGCAGAGCCGTCGAGCAGTACTTC.

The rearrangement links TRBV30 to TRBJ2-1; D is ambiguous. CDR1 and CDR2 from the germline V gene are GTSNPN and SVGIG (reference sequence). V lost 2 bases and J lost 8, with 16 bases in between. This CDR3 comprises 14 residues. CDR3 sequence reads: CAWSPPQTNDEQFF. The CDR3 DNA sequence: TGTGCCTGGAGTCCCCCACAGACCAATGATGAGCAGTTCTTC.

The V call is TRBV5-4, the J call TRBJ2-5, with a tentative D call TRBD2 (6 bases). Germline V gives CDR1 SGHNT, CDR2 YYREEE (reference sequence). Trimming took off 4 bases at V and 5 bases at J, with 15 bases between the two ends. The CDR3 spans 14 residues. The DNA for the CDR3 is TGTGCCAGCAGCAAATGGGGCGGGATGGAGACCCAGTACTTC. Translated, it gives CASSKWGGMETQYF. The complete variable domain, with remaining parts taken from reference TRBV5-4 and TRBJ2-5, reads ETGVTQSPTHLIKTRGQQVTLRCSSQSGHNTVSWYQQALGQGPQFIFQYYREEENGRGNFPPRFSGLQFPNYSSELNVNALELDDSALYLCASSKWGGMETQYFGPGTRLLVL.

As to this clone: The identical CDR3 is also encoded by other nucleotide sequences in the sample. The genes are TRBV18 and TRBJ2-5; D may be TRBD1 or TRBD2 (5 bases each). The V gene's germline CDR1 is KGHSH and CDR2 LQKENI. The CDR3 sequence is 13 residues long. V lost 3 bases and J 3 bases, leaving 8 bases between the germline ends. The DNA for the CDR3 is TGTGCCAGCTCACCTGGGGGAGAAGAGACCCAGTACTTC. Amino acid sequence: CASSPGGEETQYF.

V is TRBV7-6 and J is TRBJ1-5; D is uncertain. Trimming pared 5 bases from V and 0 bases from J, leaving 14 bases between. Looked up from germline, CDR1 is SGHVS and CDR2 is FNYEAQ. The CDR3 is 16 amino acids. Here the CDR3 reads CASSLGLRDSNQPQHF. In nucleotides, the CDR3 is TGTGCCAGCAGCCTCGGCCTGAGAGATAGCAATCAGCCCCAGCATTTT. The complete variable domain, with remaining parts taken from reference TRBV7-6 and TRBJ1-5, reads GAGVSQSPRYKVTKRGQDVALRCDPISGHVSLYWYRQALGQGPEFLTYFNYEAQQDKSGLPNDRFSAERPEGSISTLTIQRTEQRDSAMYRCASSLGLRDSNQPQHFGDGTRLSIL.

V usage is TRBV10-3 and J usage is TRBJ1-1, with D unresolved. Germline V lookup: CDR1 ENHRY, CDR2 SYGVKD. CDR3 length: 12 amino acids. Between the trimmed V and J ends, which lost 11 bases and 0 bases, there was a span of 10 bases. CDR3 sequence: CALGDLNTEAFF. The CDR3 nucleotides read TGTGCCCTAGGAGACTTGAACACTGAAGCTTTCTTT.

CDR3 residues: CASSLVGKETQYF. The CDR3 DNA reads as TGCGCCAGCAGCTTGGTTGGGAAAGAGACCCAGTACTTC. The chain carries TRBV5-1 and TRBJ2-5; D not resolved. CDR1 and CDR2 from the germline V gene are SGHRS and YFSETQ. Trimming took off 0 bases at V and 3 bases at J, with 6 bases between the two ends. The CDR3 is 13 amino acids.

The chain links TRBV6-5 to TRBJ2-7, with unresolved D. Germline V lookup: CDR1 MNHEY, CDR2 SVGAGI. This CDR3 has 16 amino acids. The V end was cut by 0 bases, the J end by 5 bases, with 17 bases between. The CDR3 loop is CASSYSSSAFGNEQYF. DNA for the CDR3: TGTGCCAGCAGTTACTCCTCGTCGGCGTTTGGGAACGAGCAGTACTTC.

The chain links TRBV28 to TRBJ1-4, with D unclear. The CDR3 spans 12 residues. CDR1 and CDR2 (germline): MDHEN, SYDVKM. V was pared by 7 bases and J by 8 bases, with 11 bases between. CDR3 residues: CASTQTTEKLFF. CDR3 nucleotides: TGTGCCAGCACCCAAACCACGGAAAAACTGTTTTTT.

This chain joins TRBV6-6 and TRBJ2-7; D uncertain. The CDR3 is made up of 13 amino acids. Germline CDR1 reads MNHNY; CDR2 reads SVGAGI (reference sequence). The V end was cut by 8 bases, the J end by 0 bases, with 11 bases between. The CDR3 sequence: CASRARLSYEQYF. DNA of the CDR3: TGTGCCAGCCGAGCACGTCTCTCCTACGAGCAGTACTTC.

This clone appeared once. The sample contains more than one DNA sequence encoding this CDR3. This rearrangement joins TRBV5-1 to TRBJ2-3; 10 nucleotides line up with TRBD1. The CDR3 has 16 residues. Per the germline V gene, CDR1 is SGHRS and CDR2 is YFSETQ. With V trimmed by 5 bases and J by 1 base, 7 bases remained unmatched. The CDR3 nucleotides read TGCGCCAGCAGTTTCGCCGGGACAGGGGGCACAGATACGCAGTATTTT. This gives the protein CASSFAGTGGTDTQYF.

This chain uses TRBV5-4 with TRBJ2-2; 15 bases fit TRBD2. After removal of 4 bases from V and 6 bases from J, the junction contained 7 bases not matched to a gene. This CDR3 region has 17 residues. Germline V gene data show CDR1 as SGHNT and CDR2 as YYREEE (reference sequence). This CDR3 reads CASSPGLAGGRSGELFF. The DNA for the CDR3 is TGTGCCAGCAGCCCGGGACTAGCGGGAGGAAGATCCGGGGAGCTGTTTTTT.

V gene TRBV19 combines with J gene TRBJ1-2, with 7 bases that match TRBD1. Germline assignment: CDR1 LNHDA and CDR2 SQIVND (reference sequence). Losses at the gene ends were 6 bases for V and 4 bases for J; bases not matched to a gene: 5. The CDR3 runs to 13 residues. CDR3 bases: TGTGCCAGTAGACCCGGGACAGCCTATGGCTACACCTTC. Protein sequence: CASRPGTAYGYTF.

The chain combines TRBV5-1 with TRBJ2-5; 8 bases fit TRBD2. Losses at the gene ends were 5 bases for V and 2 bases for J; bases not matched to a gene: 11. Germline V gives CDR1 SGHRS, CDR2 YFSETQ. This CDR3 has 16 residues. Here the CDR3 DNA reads TGCGCCAGCAGAACCGTGGAAGCGGGAGAGCAAGAGACCCAGTACTTC. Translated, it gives CASRTVEAGEQETQYF.

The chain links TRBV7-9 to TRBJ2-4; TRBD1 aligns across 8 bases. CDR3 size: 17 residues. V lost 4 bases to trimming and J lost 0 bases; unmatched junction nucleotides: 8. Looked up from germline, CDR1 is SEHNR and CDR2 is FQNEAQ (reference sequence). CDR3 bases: TGTGCCAGCAGCTCAACCGGACAGGGCCGAGCCAAAAACATTCAGTACTTC. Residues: CASSSTGQGRAKNIQYF. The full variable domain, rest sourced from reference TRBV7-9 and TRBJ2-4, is DTGVSQNPRHKITKRGQNVTFRCDPISEHNRLYWYRQTLGQGPEFLTYFQNEAQLEKSRLLSDRFSAERPKGSFSTLEIQRTEQGDSAMYLCASSSTGQGRAKNIQYFGAGTRLSVL.